These T cell receptor beta chains were read from a single sample in a study of blood T cell repertoires in COVID-19. The data were produced by immunoSEQ multiplex PCR, yet TCRdb's version contains in-frame clones alone and is incomplete. The sample holds roughly 520,000 clones, approximately 90% seen once. Sequenced material: PBMCs or T cells enriched from blood (not recorded which). The receptors were gathered from a middle-aged woman who had recovered from COVID-19. Each CDR3 is given with its conserved first and last residue. A D gene is named only where the DNA matches it firmly. A clone size is listed for some rows: how often the clone was seen (once, few, many), or a class if it is expanded.

. TRBJ1-2 TRBV29-1 . TGCAGCGTTGAGGCAGGACTCTATGGCTACACCTTC CSVEAGLYGYTF
. TRBJ2-7 TRBV4-1 . TGCGCCAGCAGCCAAGATGGCAGGGACTACGAGCAGTACTTC CASSQDGRDYEQYF
. TRBJ2-1 TRBV7-7 TRBD2 TGTGCCAGCAGCCAGTCACTAGCGGGCCACTACAATGAGCAGTTCTTC CASSQSLAGHYNEQFF
. TRBJ1-2 TRBV15 TRBD1 TGTGCCACCAGCAGACCCGGGACAGGCCATGGCTACACCTTC CATSRPGTGHGYTF
. TRBJ2-5 TRBV20-1 . TGCAGTGCTAGTATAGCACGGGATAAAGAGACCCAGTACTTC CSASIARDKETQYF
. TRBJ1-3 TRBV7-8 TRBD1 TGTGCCAGCAGCTCCGGACAGGGTGGAAACACCATATATTTT CASSSGQGGNTIYF
. TRBJ2-1 TRBV5-1 . TGCGCCAGCAGACCGACAGAGTACAATGAGCAGTTCTTC CASRPTEYNEQFF
. TRBJ1-2 TRBV6-5 TRBD1 TGTGCCAGCAGACCAGACAGGGTGGGGTATGGCTACACCTTC CASRPDRVGYGYTF
. TRBJ2-1 TRBV6-1 . TGTGCCAGCAGTGAACTGCAGACTAGGTACAATGAGCAGTTCTTC CASSELQTRYNEQFF
. TRBJ2-5 TRBV7-8 . TGTGCCAGCAGCTTAGGCGGGATTACAGAGACCCAGTACTTC CASSLGGITETQYF
. TRBJ2-7 TRBV29-1 . TGCAGCGTGCAATTTACAGGGCTACAGTACTTC CSVQFTGLQYF
. TRBJ2-7 TRBV15 TRBD1 TGTGCCACCAGCAGAGCCCAAAACAGGGGGTTCTACGAGCAGTACTTC CATSRAQNRGFYEQYF
few TRBJ1-1 TRBV5-8 . TGTGCCAGCAGCTTGGCCGCAGGGGAAATTAAGGACACTGAAGCTTTCTTT CASSLAAGEIKDTEAFF
. TRBJ2-1 TRBV25-1 TRBD1 TGTGCCAGCAGTGGGGGGACAGGAGCTTACAATGAGCAGTTCTTC CASSGGTGAYNEQFF
. TRBJ1-1 TRBV7-9 . TGTGCCATCGCTAGGGAGGCCACTGAAGCTTTCTTT CAIAREATEAFF
. TRBJ2-5 TRBV11-2 TRBD2 TGTGCCAGCAGCTCCCTCGGGGCGGGAGCAGAGACCCAGTACTTC CASSSLGAGAETQYF
. TRBJ2-7 TRBV11-2 TRBD1 TGTGCCAGCAGCTTAGCGGGACAGGGAGGATCCTACGAGCAGTACTTC CASSLAGQGGSYEQYF
. TRBJ1-2 TRBV7-9 TRBD1 TGTGCCAGCAGCCCCCCGATGGTCCGACAGGGACTCTATGGCTACACCTTC CASSPPMVRQGLYGYTF
. TRBJ2-5 TRBV10-2 TRBD2 TGCGCCAGCAGGTTGACTAGCGGGAGTCAGGAAGAGACCCAGTACTTC CASRLTSGSQEETQYF
. TRBJ1-5 TRBV7-8 . TGTGCCAGCAGCTTAGGCGGACATTCCAATCAGCCCCAGCATTTT CASSLGGHSNQPQHF
. TRBJ2-1 TRBV11-2 . TGTGCCAGCAGCTTCGGGCTACCTAGCTCCAATGAGCAGTTCTTC CASSFGLPSSNEQFF
. TRBJ2-2 TRBV10-1 TRBD2 TGCGCCAGCAGTGAGGGGCTAGCGGCGAACACCGGGGAGCTGTTTTTT CASSEGLAANTGELFF
. TRBJ1-1 TRBV7-8 TRBD1 TGTGCCAGCAGCTTAGCGACAGGGTTGGCTTTCTTT CASSLATGLAFF
. TRBJ1-1 TRBV6-5 TRBD1 TGTGCCAGCAGTTTCCAGGGGGCGAGGACTGAAGCTTTCTTT CASSFQGARTEAFF
. TRBJ2-3 TRBV5-5 . TGTGCCAGCAGGACCGACAGAGATACGCAGTATTTT CASRTDRDTQYF
. TRBJ2-5 TRBV5-1 TRBD2 TGCGCCAGCAGCTTGGCAGCGGGAGACGTGACCCAGTACTTC CASSLAAGDVTQYF
. TRBJ2-1 TRBV7-2 TRBD2 TGTGCCAGCAGCTTCCTAGCGGAGCCCTACAATGAGCAGTTCTTC CASSFLAEPYNEQFF
. TRBJ2-1 TRBV7-2 . TGTGCCAGCAGCCCCCTAGGGGGAGGGCCGCGCAATGAGCAGTTCTTC CASSPLGGGPRNEQFF
. TRBJ1-4 TRBV30 TRBD1 TGTGCCTGGAGTGTAGTGGGACAGGGTGATGAAAAACTGTTTTTT CAWSVVGQGDEKLFF
few TRBJ2-7 TRBV6-5 TRBD2 TGTGCCAGCAGCCCCGGGGGGACGGCCTACGAGCAGTACTTC CASSPGGTAYEQYF
. TRBJ2-2 TRBV5-1 . TGCGCCAGCAGACTACCCGACCTTGACACCGGGGAGCTGTTTTTT CASRLPDLDTGELFF
. TRBJ2-7 TRBV4-3 . TGCGCCAGCAGCCAAGATGGTACGGGAAAGTACGAGCAGTACTTC CASSQDGTGKYEQYF
once TRBJ2-3 TRBV9 . TGTGCCAGCAGCGAGGGGCAAACCGGGACTTTGCAGTATTTT CASSEGQTGTLQYF
. TRBJ2-2 TRBV2 . TGTGCCAGCACAAGGCCTAGCCGTTTAGGCGGGGAGCTGTTTTTT CASTRPSRLGGELFF
once TRBJ2-2 TRBV29-1 . TGCAGCGCGGCGGCGGGGATCGGGGAGCTGTTTTTT CSAAAGIGELFF
. TRBJ2-2 TRBV10-1 . TGCGCCAGCAGTGAGTCCCTGGAGGGCCCAGACACCGGGGAGCTGTTTTTT CASSESLEGPDTGELFF
few TRBJ1-1 TRBV5-4 TRBD1 TGTGCCAGCAGCCAAGGGGACAGCCCTGAAGCTTTCTTT CASSQGDSPEAFF
. TRBJ2-3 TRBV24-1 . TGTGCCACCAGTACTAGCACAGATACGCAGTATTTT CATSTSTDTQYF
few TRBJ1-6 TRBV7-9 . TGTGCCACCGACGTAGGGGGAAATTCACCCCTCCACTTT CATDVGGNSPLHF
. TRBJ2-4 TRBV12-3/TRBV12-4 . TGTGCCAGCAGTTTAAGCGGAAAAAACATTCAGTACTTC CASSLSGKNIQYF
. TRBJ2-7 TRBV3-1/TRBV3-2 TRBD2 TGTGCCAGCAGCCACCTACCCGGGACTAGCGGGAAAATGGGCGAGCAGTACTTC CASSHLPGTSGKMGEQYF
. TRBJ1-5 TRBV27 TRBD1 TGTGCCAGCAGTTCGGGGACAGGGGGGATTCAGCCCCAGCATTTT CASSSGTGGIQPQHF
. TRBJ1-3 TRBV11-2 TRBD1 TGTGCCAGCAGCACTACAGGGGGCGCTGGAAACACCATATATTTT CASSTTGGAGNTIYF
. TRBJ2-7 TRBV6-2/TRBV6-3 . TGTGCCAGCAGTTACGGGCGGGCCTCCTACGAGCAGTACTTC CASSYGRASYEQYF
. TRBJ2-7 TRBV27 . TGTGCCAGCAGTCAAAACCTGATAAGCTGGTACGAGCAGTACTTC CASSQNLISWYEQYF
. TRBJ2-1 TRBV5-1 TRBD2 TGCGCCAGCAGCTTGGGGTCTAGCGGGAATGAGCAGTTCTTC CASSLGSSGNEQFF